The clone carrying this T cell receptor (beta chain) was detected only a few times. V gave up 1 base and J gave up 7 bases; unmatched junction bases: 10. This CDR3 has 16 amino acids. Per the germline V gene, CDR1 is SGDLS and CDR2 is YYNGEE. The data belong to a study of human T cells and chemical hapten exposure. The time point: pre-sensitization, week 0. Treatment described: therapeutic diphenylcyclopropenone sensitization with weekly scalp DPC. In the source study's methods: The median was 95,638 TCRs per sample, ranging about 20,000 to 700,000. TCRdb reprocessed the RACE reads with MiXCR, giving one entry per CDR3 protein. V and J calls and clone size were set by TCRdb, not the authors. The sample includes about 87,000 distinct CDR3 sequences, 8% to 10% of them seen just once.

Specimen: whole blood, collected in connection with sensitization to the hapten diphenylcyclopropenone (DPC). This clonotype was sampled from a woman in her 40s with alopecia areata. Some clones in this sample may be carry-over from other donors' samples. The chain has TRBV9 and TRBJ2-3; TRBD2 matches at 9 bases. CDR3 region: CASSVSGTSIANTQYF. The CDR3 DNA reads TGTGCCAGCAGCGTATCCGGGACTAGCATTGCAAATACGCAGTATTTT.